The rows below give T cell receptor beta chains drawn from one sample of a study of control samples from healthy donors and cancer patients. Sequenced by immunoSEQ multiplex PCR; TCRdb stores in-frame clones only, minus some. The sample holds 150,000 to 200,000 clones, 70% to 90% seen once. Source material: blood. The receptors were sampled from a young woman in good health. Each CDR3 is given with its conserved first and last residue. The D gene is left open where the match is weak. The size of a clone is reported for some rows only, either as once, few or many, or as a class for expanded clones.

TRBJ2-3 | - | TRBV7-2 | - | CASSLTRRDTQYF | TGTGCCAGCAGCTTGACACGAAGGGATACGCAGTATTTT
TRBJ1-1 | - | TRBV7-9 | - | CASSLWGDTEAFF | TGTGCCAGCAGCTTATGGGGGGACACTGAAGCTTTCTTT
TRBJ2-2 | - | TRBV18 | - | CASSKRDGGHTGELFF | TGTGCCAGCTCCAAACGGGACGGGGGACACACCGGGGAGCTGTTTTTT
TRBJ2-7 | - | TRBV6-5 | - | CASSSGFEQYF | TGTGCCAGCAGTTCAGGGTTCGAGCAGTACTTC
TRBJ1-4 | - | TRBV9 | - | CASSPTLGTNEKLFF | TGTGCCAGCAGCCCGACTTTGGGGACTAATGAAAAACTGTTTTTT
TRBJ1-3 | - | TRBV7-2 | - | CASSPQGHNTIYF | TGCGCCAGCAGCCCGCAAGGGCATAACACCATATATTTT
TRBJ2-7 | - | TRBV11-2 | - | CASSSLGAYEQYF | TGTGCCAGCAGCTCTCTGGGGGCCTACGAGCAGTACTTC
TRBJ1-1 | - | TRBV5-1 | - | CASSLDGSENTEAFF | TGCGCCAGCAGCTTGGACGGTTCAGAGAACACTGAAGCTTTCTTT
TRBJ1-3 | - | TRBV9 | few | CASSSSRGSSGNTIYF | TGTGCCAGCAGCTCCAGTCGCGGGAGCTCTGGAAACACCATATATTTT
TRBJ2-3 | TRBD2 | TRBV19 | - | CASSIDTSGWGTDTQYF | TGTGCCAGTAGTATTGATACTAGCGGTTGGGGCACAGATACGCAGTATTTT
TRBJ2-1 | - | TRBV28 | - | CASSLLSEQFF | TGTGCCAGCAGTTTGTTATCCGAGCAGTTCTTC
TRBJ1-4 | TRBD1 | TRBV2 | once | CASSVDRGPSFF | TGTGCCAGCAGTGTAGACAGGGGCCCCTCGTTTTTT
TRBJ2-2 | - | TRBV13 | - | CASSLVDTNELTGELFF | TGTGCCAGCAGCTTAGTGGACACGAATGAACTTACCGGGGAGCTGTTTTTT
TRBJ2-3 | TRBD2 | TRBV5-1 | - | CASSLVSGGADTQYF | TGCGCCAGCAGCTTGGTTAGCGGGGGGGCCGATACGCAGTATTTT
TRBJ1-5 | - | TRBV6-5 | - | CASADRVQPQHF | TGTGCCAGCGCTGATAGGGTTCAGCCCCAGCATTTT
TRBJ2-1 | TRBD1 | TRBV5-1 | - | CASSLPTGGIKNEQFF | TGCGCCAGCAGCTTGCCGACAGGGGGAATAAAGAATGAGCAGTTCTTC
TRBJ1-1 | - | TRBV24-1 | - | CATSLGTQNTEAFF | TGTGCCACCAGTCTCGGGACGCAGAACACTGAAGCTTTCTTT
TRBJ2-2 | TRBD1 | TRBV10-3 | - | CAISARQGSGELFF | TGTGCCATCAGTGCGAGACAGGGATCCGGGGAGCTGTTTTTT
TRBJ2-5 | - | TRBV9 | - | CASSVDGAGAETQYF | TGTGCCAGCAGCGTAGATGGGGCAGGGGCTGAGACCCAGTACTTC
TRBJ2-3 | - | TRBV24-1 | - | CATGTSTDTQYF | TGTGCCACCGGGACTAGCACAGATACGCAGTATTTT
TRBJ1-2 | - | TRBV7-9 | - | CASNGIIGYGYTF | TGTGCCAGCAATGGGATCATCGGGTATGGCTACACCTTC
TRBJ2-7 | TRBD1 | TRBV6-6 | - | CASSPPGGAREQYF | TGTGCCAGCAGTCCCCCAGGGGGCGCGAGGGAGCAGTACTTC
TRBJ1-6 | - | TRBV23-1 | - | CASSYATMGLRNSPLHF | TGCGCCAGCAGTTACGCTACAATGGGGTTGAGGAATTCACCCCTCCACTTT
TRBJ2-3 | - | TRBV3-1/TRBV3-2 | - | CASSPPGTGTDTQYF | TGTGCCAGCAGCCCCCCGGGCACAGGCACAGATACGCAGTATTTT